This T cell receptor (beta chain) was recorded in a study of cytomegalovirus exposure and HLA in healthy donors. The PCR ran on 60 Vbeta and 13 Jbeta primers. Profiled with immunoSEQ multiplex PCR; TCRdb holds only in-frame clones, not every one. The data contain 85,000 to 120,000 clones, approximately 82% of them seen just once; the ten biggest clones take up just over 2.5%. In regard to this clone: Its antigen is unidentified.

Study results and caveats: Some V segments (TRBV6-2 and TRBV6-3 among them) were excluded as indistinguishable. According to a later analysis, donors in an Asian-associated ancestry cluster reportedly had fewer N-insertions than the roughly 640-donor mean. A few chains linked to CMV were shown in vitro to be specific for CMV antigens.

V trimming: 0 bases; J trimming: 4 bases; junction bases outside the gene matches: 9. CDR3 length: 18 residues. Germline V gene sequence: CDR1 SGDLS, CDR2 YYNGEE. The origin of this receptor is a man in his forties in good health and CMV-seronegative. V gene TRBV9 combines with J gene TRBJ2-1, with 11 bases aligning to TRBD2. Specimen: PBMCs. DNA of the CDR3: TGTGCCAGCAGCGTAGCTAGCGGGGGGTTAACCGGTTACAATGAGCAGTTCTTC. Translated, it gives CASSVASGGLTGYNEQFF.